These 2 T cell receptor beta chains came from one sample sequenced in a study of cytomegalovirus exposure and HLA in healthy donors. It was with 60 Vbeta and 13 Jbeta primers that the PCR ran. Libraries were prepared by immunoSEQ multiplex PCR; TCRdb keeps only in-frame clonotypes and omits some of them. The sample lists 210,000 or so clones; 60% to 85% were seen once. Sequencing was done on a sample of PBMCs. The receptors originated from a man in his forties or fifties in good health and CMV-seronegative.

The CDR3, as DNA: TGCGCCAGCAGCTTAGGACAAGATGAGCAGTTCTTC. Residues: CASSLGQDEQFF. V usage is TRBV5-1 and J usage is TRBJ2-1, with a weak D call TRBD1 (5 bases). The V end was cut by 2 bases, the J end by 8 bases, with 8 bases between. The CDR3 contains 12 residues. Germline CDR1 and CDR2: SGHRS and YFSETQ.

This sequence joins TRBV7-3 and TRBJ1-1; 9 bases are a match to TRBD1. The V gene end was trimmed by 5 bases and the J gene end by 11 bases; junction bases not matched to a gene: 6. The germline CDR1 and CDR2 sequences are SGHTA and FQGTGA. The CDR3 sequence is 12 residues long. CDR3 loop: CASSQGTGYAFF. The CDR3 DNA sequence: TGTGCCAGCAGCCAAGGGACAGGGTACGCTTTCTTT.